A single sample is the source of the 24 T cell receptor beta chains below, sequenced in a study of blood T cell repertoires in COVID-19. Libraries were prepared by immunoSEQ multiplex PCR; TCRdb keeps only in-frame clonotypes and omits some of them. The data contain roughly 250,000 clones, approximately 87% of them seen just once; the ten biggest clones take up roughly 2.5%. The sequenced sample consisted of peripheral blood. The receptors here all came from a woman in her forties or fifties with acute or convalescent COVID-19.

This rearrangement joins TRBV20-1 to TRBJ2-1; 11 nucleotides match TRBD2. The CDR3 runs to 14 residues. J was trimmed by 9 bases and V by 6 bases; bases with no gene match: 10. The germline CDR1 and CDR2 sequences are DFQATT and SNEGSKA (reference sequence). The CDR3 sequence is CSASSGRGKGEQFF. The CDR3, as DNA: TGCAGTGCCAGTAGCGGGAGGGGGAAGGGTGAGCAGTTCTTC.

J is TRBJ1-5 and V is TRBV27; D is perhaps TRBD1 (6 bases). The V and J ends lost 5 bases and 2 bases respectively, with 19 bases between them. This CDR3 region has 17 residues. From germline, CDR1 is MNHEY and CDR2 SMNVEV (reference sequence). This CDR3 reads CASSTRIGGDRNQPQHF. The CDR3 nucleotides read TGTGCCAGCAGTACCCGTATAGGGGGGGACCGCAATCAGCCCCAGCATTTT.

V and J are TRBV7-2 and TRBJ2-7; a possible D gene is TRBD1 (6 bases). This CDR3 comprises 15 residues. The germline V gene has CDR1 SGHTA and CDR2 FQGNSA. Between the trimmed V and J ends, which lost 2 bases and 3 bases, there was a span of 14 bases. CDR3 region: CASSLSPGTSYEQYF. The CDR3 nucleotides read TGTGCCAGCAGCTTATCACCCGGGACAAGCTACGAGCAGTACTTC.

V gene TRBV12-3 or TRBV12-4 combines with J gene TRBJ2-2, with TRBD2 as a possible D gene (5 bases). Trimming stripped 6 bases from V and 5 bases from J, with 7 bases between. The CDR3 loop spans 12 amino acids. CDR3 residues: CASRRRTGELFF. The DNA for the CDR3 is TGTGCCAGCAGACGGAGGACCGGGGAGCTGTTTTTT.

The V gene is TRBV18, the J gene TRBJ1-1; 7 bases are shared with TRBD1. The CDR3 consists of 15 residues. CDR1 and CDR2 (germline): KGHSH, LQKENI. The V segment lost 3 bases and the J segment 5 bases; nucleotides outside the gene matches: 9. CDR3 region: CASSPNRGKGTEAFF. The CDR3 nucleotides read TGTGCCAGCTCACCGAACAGGGGTAAGGGGACTGAAGCTTTCTTT. The whole variable domain, remainder taken from reference TRBV18 and TRBJ1-1, is NAGVMQNPRHLVRRRGQEARLRCSPMKGHSHVYWYRQLPEEGLKFMVYLQKENIIDESGMPKERFSAEFPKEGPSILRIQQVVRGDSAAYFCASSPNRGKGTEAFFGQGTRLTVV.

The V call is TRBV27, the J call TRBJ1-1, with a weak D call TRBD1 (5 bases). Between the trimmed V and J ends, which lost 8 bases and 3 bases, there was a span of 10 bases. Per germline, CDR1 MNHEY and CDR2 SMNVEV (reference sequence). The CDR3 has 12 amino acids. CDR3 nucleotide sequence: TGTGCCAGCGGCAGGGTGGACACTGAAGCTTTCTTT. Translated, it gives CASGRVDTEAFF.

The chain couples TRBV5-1 to TRBJ1-1; TRBD1 aligns across 7 bases. The CDR3 length is 15 residues. Trimming cost V 5 bases and J 1 base; bases outside gene matches: 8. The V gene's germline CDR1 is SGHRS and CDR2 YFSETQ. CDR3 sequence: CASSPRTGTNTEAFF. The CDR3 region has the DNA TGCGCCAGCAGTCCAAGGACAGGAACGAACACTGAAGCTTTCTTT.

The chain's CDR3 is CASSLGGGLVRGYTF. Here the CDR3 DNA reads TGTGCCAGCAGTTTAGGGGGGGGCCTGGTGAGAGGCTACACCTTC. J is TRBJ1-2 and V is TRBV28; tentative D call: TRBD1 (6 bases). This CDR3 has 15 residues. Germline V gene lookup returns CDR1 MDHEN and CDR2 SYDVKM. V gave up 2 bases and J gave up 8 bases, with 18 bases separating them.

A few counts support this clone. CDR3 protein: CASSPQQGRTLNEQYF. CDR3 bases: TGTGCCAGCTCACCCCAACAGGGAAGAACATTAAACGAGCAGTACTTC. The chain is built from TRBV18 and TRBJ2-7, with D possibly TRBD1 on 6 matching bases. Trimming stripped 3 bases from V and 5 bases from J, with 20 bases between. The CDR3 contains 16 residues. CDR1 is KGHSH, CDR2 LQKENI, per germline.

This clone was seen more than once but under ten times. The chain employs TRBV12-3 or TRBV12-4 and TRBJ1-6; 10 bases match TRBD1. V dropped 5 bases and J dropped 9; count of bases not matched to a gene: 1. The length of the CDR3 is 13 residues. The CDR3 coding sequence is TGTGCCAGCAGTCGGGACAGGGGTTCACCCCTCCACTTT. Its protein is CASSRDRGSPLHF.

This clone is a singleton in its sample. The gene calls are TRBV7-9 and TRBJ1-4, with D unclear. Germline lookup yields CDR1 SEHNR and CDR2 FQNEAQ (reference sequence). The CDR3 contains 16 residues. With 4 bases removed from V and 7 bases from J, the gap between germline ends came to 19 bases. This CDR3 reads CASSSFRRPGGEKLFF. The DNA for the CDR3 is TGTGCCAGCAGCTCCTTCCGGAGGCCGGGAGGTGAAAAACTGTTTTTT.

The V gene is TRBV5-1, the J gene TRBJ1-1; 7 positions match TRBD1. Trimming took 4 bases from V and 2 from J; bases not matched to a gene: 8. The CDR3 has 15 residues. The germline V gene encodes CDR1 SGHRS and CDR2 YFSETQ. CDR3 in amino acids: CASSDQRQGNTEAFF. CDR3 nucleotides: TGCGCCAGCAGCGACCAAAGACAGGGTAACACTGAAGCTTTCTTT.

V gene TRBV7-3 combines with J gene TRBJ2-2, with 9 bases aligning to TRBD2. The CDR3 consists of 18 residues. The germline V gene has CDR1 SGHTA and CDR2 FQGTGA. The V and J ends lost 5 bases and 6 bases, in that order; junction bases with no gene match: 16. Here the CDR3 DNA reads TGTGCCAGCAGCCAGCCGCCCTATGCGGGAGGGCCGCCCGGGGAGCTGTTTTTT. It specifies CASSQPPYAGGPPGELFF.

The chain uses TRBV6-2 or TRBV6-3 and TRBJ1-6, with 7 bases matching TRBD1. Germline CDR1 is MNHEY and CDR2 is SVGEGT. V was pared by 0 bases and J by 10 bases, with 3 bases of the junction left unmatched. The CDR3 runs 14 residues. In DNA, the CDR3 is TGTGCCAGCAGTTACTCCCGGGACAGCTCACCCCTCCACTTT. It yields the protein CASSYSRDSSPLHF.

This sequence joins TRBV9 and TRBJ2-1; D gene ambiguous. CDR1 is SGDLS, CDR2 YYNGEE, per germline. Trimming took 3 bases from V and 9 from J, leaving 19 bases between them. The CDR3 covers 15 residues. CDR3 sequence reads: CASSATDGRSGEQFF. CDR3 nucleotide sequence: TGTGCCAGCAGCGCCACTGACGGAAGATCGGGTGAGCAGTTCTTC.

The chain has TRBV30 and TRBJ2-7, with 9 bases lining up with TRBD2. This CDR3 is built from 14 residues. With 0 bases clipped from V and 6 bases from J, the junction kept 6 bases outside the gene matches. The germline gives CDR1 GTSNPN, CDR2 SVGIG (reference sequence). In DNA form, the CDR3 reads TGTGCCTGGAGTGTATTTAGCGGGAGCGGCGAGCAGTACTTC. It specifies CAWSVFSGSGEQYF.

As DNA, the CDR3 is TGTGCCACCAGTGTCGGAGGGGCTAGCAATCAGCCCCAGCATTTT. Translated, it gives CATSVGGASNQPQHF. V and J are TRBV24-1 and TRBJ1-5, with D possibly matching TRBD1 (5 bases). Germline assignment: CDR1 KGHDR and CDR2 SFDVKD. The CDR3 runs 15 residues. Trimming removed 5 bases at V and 0 bases at J, with 10 bases between.

The gene calls are TRBV29-1 and TRBJ1-2, with unresolved D. The germline V gene encodes CDR1 SQVTM and CDR2 ANQGSEA. V dropped 3 bases and J dropped 0 bases, with 5 bases sitting between them. This CDR3 spans 12 amino acids. The CDR3 DNA is TGCAGCGTTGATACGGCTAACTATGGCTACACCTTC. Its protein is CSVDTANYGYTF.

This rearrangement joins TRBV4-2 to TRBJ1-5; D is unclear. The germline gives CDR1 LGHNA, CDR2 YNFKEQ. The CDR3 is made up of 15 amino acids. Trimming took off 3 bases at V and 4 bases at J, with 13 bases between the two ends. This CDR3 is CASSHQASGNQPQHF. CDR3 nucleotide sequence: TGTGCCAGCAGCCACCAAGCGAGCGGAAATCAGCCCCAGCATTTT.

The chain recombines TRBV5-1 with TRBJ2-3; maybe TRBD2 (5 bases). Trimming took off 2 bases at V and 2 bases at J, with 12 bases between the two ends. Germline V CDR1 and CDR2: SGHRS, YFSETQ. The CDR3 extends over 15 amino acids. CDR3 amino acids: CASSLVSANTDTQYF. Here the CDR3 DNA reads TGCGCCAGCAGCTTAGTTAGCGCGAACACAGATACGCAGTATTTT.

The chain combines TRBV3-1 (or the pseudogene TRBV3-2) with TRBJ1-2; D may be TRBD1 (5 bases). This CDR3 is 16 amino acids long. V shed 0 bases and J shed 3 bases, with 14 bases lying between them. Germline loops: CDR1 LGHDT, CDR2 YNNKEL (reference sequence). The DNA for the CDR3 is TGTGCCAGCAGCCAAGATTGGGGGGTGGGTGACTATGGCTACACCTTC. Translating gives CASSQDWGVGDYGYTF.

The chain couples TRBV3-1 (or the pseudogene TRBV3-2) to TRBJ2-2, with D tentatively TRBD2 (7 bases). CDR1 and CDR2 (germline): LGHDT, YNNKEL (reference sequence). V was clipped by 1 base and J by 3 bases, with 12 bases between them. This CDR3 spans 16 amino acids. CDR3 sequence: CASSQVAGADTGELFF. The CDR3 DNA sequence: TGTGCCAGCAGCCAAGTCGCGGGGGCTGACACCGGGGAGCTGTTTTTT.

V usage is TRBV10-2 and J usage is TRBJ1-5, with 7 bases aligning to TRBD1. Germline-derived CDR1 and CDR2 are WSHSY and SAAADI. CDR3 size: 14 residues. The J segment lost 7 bases and the V segment lost 4 bases, leaving 7 bases of the junction unmatched. In DNA form, the CDR3 reads TGCGCCAGCAGTGTGGGACAGACTGAACAGCCCCAGCATTTT. Protein sequence: CASSVGQTEQPQHF.

The V gene is TRBV11-2, the J gene TRBJ2-1; 7 bases fit TRBD2. Trimming took 1 base from V and 5 from J; bases not matched to a gene: 11. This CDR3 region has 17 residues. Germline CDR1 SGHAT, CDR2 FQNNGV. DNA for the CDR3: TGTGCCAGCAGCTTAGGAATTTGGGCGGGGGACGACAATGAGCAGTTCTTC. The encoded protein is CASSLGIWAGDDNEQFF. The full variable domain, with the rest looked up from reference TRBV11-2 and TRBJ2-1, is EAGVAQSPRYKIIEKRQSVAFWCNPISGHATLYWYQQILGQGPKLLIQFQNNGVVDDSQLPKDRFSAERLKGVDSTLKIQPAKLEDSAVYLCASSLGIWAGDDNEQFFGPGTRLTVL.